This T cell receptor beta chain originates from a study of shared clonotypes between healthy human individuals (dated by TCRdb to about 2020). Study-level background: The cohort comprised a couple of women and a few men aged 18 to 49 years. For each donor, three plates each were used for CD4 naive and CD4 memory, two plates were used for CD8 naive, and one plate was used for CD8 memory. To estimate repertoire size and how much clonotypes are shared between individuals, the study performed deep sequencing of blood TCR repertoires from a few healthy adults. To increase sequencing depth and limit assay-specific biases, different laboratories used diverse techniques to prepare libraries and sequence TCR repertoires. Leukapheresis yielded between about 0.9 and 10 billion PBMCs per donor.

For this clone: Its antigen has not been determined. Base qualities are not at hand, and no much larger clone is one base apart.

Healthy HIV-negative adults with no recently reported acute infections or vaccinations were included as donors. All donors were Caucasian adults living in Nashville, Tennessee, USA. CD4+ T cells were enriched by magnetic negative selection; naive cells were then positively selected on CD45RA, and the negative fraction formed the memory subset. Blood was collected by leukapheresis, and PBMCs were isolated by Ficoll-Histopaque density gradient centrifugation and then cryopreserved in liquid nitrogen vapor phase. Purity and quantity of every magnetically sorted T cell population were checked by analytical flow cytometry. Genomic DNA was isolated from every sorted fraction and measured by UV absorbance on a Nanodrop 2000c. V is trimmed back by 4 bases and J by 3 bases, and the junction contains 11 bases that no gene match accounts for. From its cysteine to its phenylalanine, the CDR3 spans 17 amino acids. Of the read, only the CDR3 DNA is kept; its 51 bases are in frame from base 1. The germline V gene yields MGHRA for CDR1 and YSYEKL for CDR2.

Paper-wide results and their limitations: Sampling was restricted to blood, and TCR repertoires in tissue are likely to differ from TCR repertoires in blood. Estimated clonotype richness was generally larger for naive than for memory subsets. Rarefaction of sorted-subset datasets indicated incomplete sequencing despite the large sequencing depth. Because the study included only a small number of donors, the genetic and exposure-history diversity represented was limited. Based on pairwise subsampling, the degree of clonotype sharing among donors was expected to be affected by sequencing depth. Compared with non-shared clonotypes, clonotypes shared by all four sorted-subset donors had higher generation probabilities. Roughly 5% of naive CD4, roughly 3.6% of naive CD8, about 2.4% of memory CD4, and 0.35% to 0.5% of memory CD8 clonotypes were shared across a few donors.

Using the deep immunoSEQ assay, multiplex PCR amplified TCR CDR3 regions from genomic DNA. For each cell subset, the extracted genomic DNA was distributed evenly across all wells of several immunoSEQ 96-well plates, and each plate served as one replicate. For sorted subsets, about 200 ng genomic DNA, equal to tens of thousands of T cell genomes, was loaded into each replicate PCR. Purified libraries were quantified with a Qubit 3.0 fluorometer, sized on a Bioanalyzer 2100, and re-quantified with the KAPA Library Quantification kit. A separate single-read 150-cycle Illumina NextSeq 550 flow cell was used to sequence each immunoSEQ 96-well plate. Under the source paper's analysis protocol: Because only junctional sequences without quality scores were contained in the immunoSEQ output, filtering matching that applied to full-length reads could not be performed. Sequences were annotated with PyIR, a Python wrapper for IgBLAST v1.9, using IMGT germline references to assign V/J genes and CDR3. Reads were removed for weak V/J assignments (E-value above 1e-6), missing CDR3, stop codons, out-of-frame junctions, or ambiguous translated residues. V3J clonotypes were defined by identical inferred V gene, J gene, and CDR3 amino acid sequence. Percentage overlap between repertoires was computed as shared unique clonotypes divided by the size of the smaller repertoire. Richness of each repertoire was evaluated using RTK rarefaction, the Chao1 estimator, and Recon v2.1 estimates of unobserved clonotypes. OLGA was used to compute generation probabilities for all TCRbeta clonotypes that the gDNA method yielded from four donors. TCRdb mirrors the immuneACCESS table, restricted to in-frame sequences. Some clones are absent from its copies; in checked studies, under half trace to an unresolved V gene, and the reason for the others is unknown. The V and J calls and clone size were taken over from that table, and D and trimming were inferred from the DNA. The sample table records hundreds of thousands of clones; 73% of these occur just once. Roughly 2% of the sample lies in the top ten.

The chain is encoded by TRBV4-1 joined to TRBJ2-5, with 10 bases matching TRBD2. Material: memory CD4+ T cells sorted from blood. The cell subset or site tag for this specimen amounts to: CD45RA-negative fraction. This TCR came from a woman aged 25 to 39 in good health. The DNA sequence reads TGCGCCAGCAGCCCACAGGTTCAGCTAGCGGGAGAAGAGACCCAGTACTTC. This translates into CASSPQVQLAGEETQYF.